This TCR beta chain was captured by sequencing in a study of radiation and T cells in renal cell carcinoma. The method was immunoSEQ multiplex PCR; TCRdb's version includes in-frame clones alone and lacks a portion of them. The sample comprises tens of thousands of clones, 70% to 90% of which are singletons, and approximately 24% rests with the top ten. The CDR3 length is 14 residues. After removal of 5 bases from V and 3 bases from J, the junction contained 3 bases not matched to a gene. Germline CDR1 and CDR2: SGHAT and FQNNGV. Stated time point: blood 2 weeks post-SBRT. Treatment noted: 15 Gy SBRT to primary tumor, nephrectomy 4 weeks later. This renal cell carcinoma was of the clear cell type.

V and J are TRBV11-2 and TRBJ2-3; 9 bases align to TRBD1. This specimen was blood, taken from a patient whose treatment included radiotherapy and nephrectomy. The origin of this receptor is a woman in her forties or fifties with renal cell carcinoma. The CDR3 DNA is TGTGCCAGCAGCCAGGACAGGGGAACAGATACGCAGTATTTT. This translates into CASSQDRGTDTQYF.